This T cell receptor (beta chain) was sequenced for a study of T cell responses to AZD1222 COVID-19 vaccine. Turning to the study itself: Doses given second, at about 4 or about 12 weeks, were pooled.

The assay was immunoSEQ multiplex PCR, and TCRdb's table has in-frame clones only and misses some. Here the sample spans around 97,000 clones, roughly 88% being singletons. V was shortened by 0 bases and J by 3 bases, with 9 bases between the two germline ends. From germline, CDR1 is SGHDT and CDR2 YYEEEE. The CDR3 is 15 residues long. For this clone: As yet, its antigen is unknown.

Study observations and caveats: The peak T cell response came first, and repertoires were sampled only after it. Most donors were white British and more were female, and clonal diversity was possibly underestimated. Once two AZD1222 doses were given, Spike-specific TCR breadth and depth went up.

This receptor was identified in an adult in good health. The chain recombines TRBV5-6 with TRBJ2-2; D ambiguous. Sequencing was performed on peripheral blood, taken on day 0 of AZD1222 vaccination. For the CDR3, the DNA is TGTGCCAGCAGCTTGGTTCCGGGTGACACCGGGGAGCTGTTTTTT. It specifies CASSLVPGDTGELFF.